This TCR beta chain was retrieved from a study of cytomegalovirus exposure and HLA in healthy donors. Trimming took off 5 bases at V and 9 bases at J, with 11 bases between the two ends. This CDR3 has 11 residues. The germline V gene encodes CDR1 SGHKS and CDR2 YYEKEE (reference sequence). A multiplex PCR was run with 60 Vbeta primers and 13 Jbeta primers. Method: immunoSEQ multiplex PCR; TCRdb's copy keeps in-frame clones and lacks some. The sample holds some 200,000 clones, 55% to 75% seen once. This clone was found a few times. Its specificity is not known. Overall study findings and caveats: Analysis was performed later, and it showed HLA-associated TCR beta chains to be more clonally expanded than equally common others.

The clonotype was recovered from a man in his forties in good health and CMV-seropositive. The sample comprised PBMCs. The chain joins TRBV5-5 to TRBJ1-1; D is perhaps TRBD1 (5 bases). In DNA, the CDR3 is TGTGCCAGCAGTCTTGACAGTCAAGCTTTCTTT. Its translation is CASSLDSQAFF.